One and the same sample provided the 30 T cell receptor beta chains below, sequenced in a study of T cell responses to AZD1222 COVID-19 vaccine. Sequencing used immunoSEQ multiplex PCR; TCRdb keeps in-frame clones, though not all of them. Of 150,000 to 200,000 clones listed, about 90% were seen once; the top ten hold roughly 1.4%. The source was peripheral blood, collected 28 days after the second AZD1222 dose. These receptors came from an adult who received the AZD1222 COVID-19 vaccine.

The chain recombines TRBV6-5 with TRBJ2-1; no clear D. Between the trimmed V and J ends, which lost 4 bases and 10 bases, there was a span of 11 bases. The CDR3 totals 12 residues. Looked up from germline, CDR1 is MNHEY and CDR2 is SVGAGI. CDR3 sequence (DNA): TGTGCCAGCAGTTCCGTAAACGAAGAGCAGTTCTTC. Its protein is CASSSVNEEQFF.

V gene TRBV28 combines with J gene TRBJ2-7; D assignment may be TRBD1 or TRBD2 (5 bases each). The CDR3 contains 14 residues. Germline assignment: CDR1 MDHEN and CDR2 SYDVKM. V lost 5 bases and J 2 bases, leaving 13 bases between the germline ends. CDR3 bases: TGTGCCAGCAGTATTGAGGGGCTCCCCTACGAGCAGTACTTC. Protein: CASSIEGLPYEQYF.

The chain recombines TRBV18 with TRBJ2-1; D might be TRBD1 (7 bases). V lost 5 bases and J 0 bases, leaving 14 bases between the germline ends. The CDR3 sequence is 16 residues long. CDR1 is KGHSH, CDR2 LQKENI, per germline. CDR3 nucleotide sequence: TGTGCCAGCTCATGGGGGGACAGTAGCTCCTACAATGAGCAGTTCTTC. Amino acids: CASSWGDSSSYNEQFF.

The V gene is TRBV18, the J gene TRBJ2-2, with D maybe TRBD1 (6 bases). Germline V lookup: CDR1 KGHSH, CDR2 LQKENI. Trimming took off 3 bases at V and 2 bases at J, with 10 bases between the two ends. This CDR3 has 15 residues. In DNA form, the CDR3 reads TGTGCCAGCTCACCCCTGACAGGCAACACCGGGGAGCTGTTTTTT. Translation: CASSPLTGNTGELFF.

The rearrangement links TRBV6-5 to TRBJ1-2; D perhaps matches TRBD1 (6 bases). V shed 5 bases and J shed 8 bases, with 15 bases lying between them. The CDR3 is made up of 13 amino acids. Germline lookup yields CDR1 MNHEY and CDR2 SVGAGI. For the CDR3, the DNA is TGTGCCAGCAGTACATCGGGGGCGAGGGGCTACACCTTC. Protein: CASSTSGARGYTF.

This sequence joins TRBV29-1 and TRBJ1-2; D is unresolved. This CDR3 spans 15 amino acids. CDR1 is SQVTM, CDR2 ANQGSEA, per germline. V lost 3 bases to trimming and J lost 2 bases, with 16 bases between them. The CDR3 nucleotides are TGCAGCGTTGATCACGCTGGCAACCTGAACTATGGCTACACCTTC. Translating gives CSVDHAGNLNYGYTF. The full variable domain, with the rest looked up from reference TRBV29-1 and TRBJ1-2, is SAVISQKPSRDICQRGTSLTIQCQVDSQVTMMFWYRQQPGQSLTLIATANQGSEATYESGFVIDKFPISRPNLTFSTLTVSNMSPEDSSIYLCSVDHAGNLNYGYTFGSGTRLTVV.

The gene calls are TRBV27 and TRBJ1-3; D is perhaps TRBD1 (5 bases). The CDR3 loop spans 15 amino acids. CDR1 MNHEY and CDR2 SMNVEV come from the germline V gene (reference sequence). The V end lost 4 bases, the J end lost 2 bases, and 12 bases lay between the germline ends. This CDR3 reads CASSSGTGAGNTIYF. As DNA, the CDR3 is TGTGCCAGCAGTTCCGGGACCGGGGCTGGAAACACCATATATTTT.

This clone is labeled medium-sized (0.01 to 0.1%). The rearrangement joins TRBV14 to TRBJ1-1; D ambiguous. With 1 base removed from V and 1 base from J, the gap between germline ends came to 13 bases. The CDR3 runs to 16 residues. Germline lookup yields CDR1 SGHDN and CDR2 FVKESK. The CDR3 here is CASSQAFGSRNTEAFF. The DNA of the CDR3 is TGTGCCAGCAGCCAAGCCTTCGGGTCTCGGAACACTGAAGCTTTCTTT.

V is TRBV4-1 and J is TRBJ2-5, with 15 positions matching TRBD2. Germline V gene lookup returns CDR1 MGHRA and CDR2 YSYEKL. J was trimmed by 5 bases and V by 4 bases; bases with no gene match: 8. This CDR3 spans 17 amino acids. The DNA for the CDR3 is TGCGCCAGCAGCCCCAGGACTAGCGGGGGGGTAGGGGAGACCCAGTACTTC. It translates to CASSPRTSGGVGETQYF.

The chain links TRBV24-1 to TRBJ1-1; D might be TRBD1 (6 bases). CDR1 is KGHDR, CDR2 SFDVKD, per germline. V lost 7 bases, J lost 0 bases, and 8 bases lay in between. The CDR3 is made up of 13 amino acids. CDR3 in DNA: TGTGCCACCAGCGGGGGGCTGAACACTGAAGCTTTCTTT. This gives the protein CATSGGLNTEAFF.

The chain combines TRBV19 with TRBJ2-5; D not resolved. CDR1 and CDR2 from the germline V gene are LNHDA and SQIVND (reference sequence). V lost 7 bases and J lost 2, with 17 bases in between. The length of the CDR3 is 15 residues. This chain's CDR3 is CASTETVDPQETQYF. The DNA of the CDR3 is TGTGCCAGTACCGAAACAGTGGACCCACAAGAGACCCAGTACTTC.

The chain combines TRBV20-1 with TRBJ1-4; D not certain. CDR1 and CDR2 from the germline V gene are DFQATT and SNEGSKA (reference sequence). The CDR3 sequence is 12 residues long. With 3 bases removed from V and 12 bases from J, the gap between germline ends came to 14 bases. CDR3 coding DNA: TGCAGTGCTAGTCCAGGTACAGAGGAACTGTTTTTT. Translation: CSASPGTEELFF.

V is TRBV5-1 and J is TRBJ1-2; D may be TRBD1 (6 bases). This CDR3 is 14 amino acids long. CDR1 is SGHRS, CDR2 YFSETQ, per germline. The ends were cut back, 3 bases at V and 0 bases at J, with 9 bases in the middle. The CDR3 DNA follows: TGCGCCAGCAGCTCCGGACAGTCTAACTATGGCTACACCTTC. Protein product: CASSSGQSNYGYTF.

The V gene is TRBV5-6, the J gene TRBJ1-1, with TRBD1 matching over 10 bases. The J segment lost 11 bases and the V segment lost 0 bases, leaving 10 bases of the junction unmatched. The CDR3 sequence is 15 residues long. CDR1 is SGHDT and CDR2 is YYEEEE in the germline V gene. CDR3 nucleotide sequence: TGTGCCAGCAGCTTGGGGGACAGGGGTCTACTGGGGGCTTTCTTT. It specifies CASSLGDRGLLGAFF.

The V and J genes are TRBV2 and TRBJ1-2, with D maybe TRBD1 (6 bases). Germline loops: CDR1 SNHLY, CDR2 FYNNEI. Trimming pared 0 bases from V and 4 bases from J, leaving 18 bases between. The CDR3 loop spans 17 amino acids. The CDR3 region is CASSEAPRAQGIYGYTF. CDR3 nucleotides: TGTGCCAGCAGTGAAGCGCCTAGGGCCCAGGGGATCTATGGCTACACCTTC.

The V gene is TRBV2, the J gene TRBJ1-2; D is undetermined. Germline V gene data show CDR1 as SNHLY and CDR2 as FYNNEI. The V end was cut by 7 bases, the J end by 3 bases, with 3 bases between. This CDR3 is 10 amino acids long. The CDR3 DNA follows: TGTGCCAGCACGGACTATGGCTACACCTTC. Amino acids: CASTDYGYTF.

This rearrangement joins TRBV5-4 to TRBJ1-6; D possibly corresponds to TRBD1 (6 bases). Germline CDR1 is SGHNT and CDR2 is YYREEE (reference sequence). Trimming took off 0 bases at V and 7 bases at J, with 11 bases between the two ends. This CDR3 region has 15 residues. CDR3 sequence reads: CASSLGGQGNSPLHF. CDR3 bases: TGTGCCAGCAGCTTGGGGGGTCAGGGGAATTCACCCCTCCACTTT.

CDR3 region: CASSLTVNTEAFF. The CDR3 coding sequence is TGCGCCAGCAGTCTTACGGTGAACACTGAAGCTTTCTTT. The rearrangement joins TRBV5-1 to TRBJ1-1; D is uncertain. The CDR3 is 13 residues long. Trimming stripped 5 bases from V and 0 bases from J, with 8 bases between. The germline V gene has CDR1 SGHRS and CDR2 YFSETQ.

The chain is built from TRBV9 and TRBJ1-2; D not resolved. The length of the CDR3 is 15 residues. V was shortened by 4 bases and J by 1 base, with 14 bases between the two germline ends. CDR1 is SGDLS, CDR2 YYNGEE, per germline. As DNA, the CDR3 is TGTGCCAGCAGCACCCGCACAGCGAATAACTATGGCTACACCTTC. Protein: CASSTRTANNYGYTF.

The chain couples TRBV28 to TRBJ1-1; TRBD1 aligns across 9 bases. The junction had 6 bases not matched to a gene; V was cut back by 5 bases and J by 5 bases. Germline V gene data show CDR1 as MDHEN and CDR2 as SYDVKM. The CDR3 covers 14 residues. Here the CDR3 DNA reads TGTGCCAGCAGTCCTACAGGGGGCTGGACTGAAGCTTTCTTT. This translates into CASSPTGGWTEAFF.

The chain has TRBV2 and TRBJ1-5, with 10 bases aligning to TRBD1. This CDR3 is built from 15 residues. Germline CDR1 is SNHLY and CDR2 is FYNNEI. V shed 6 bases and J 5 bases; nucleotides not matched to a gene: 7. CDR3 sequence: CASRRETGGDQPQHF. The CDR3 bases are TGTGCCAGCAGGAGGGAGACAGGGGGCGATCAGCCCCAGCATTTT.

This clone was picked up a small number of times. V is TRBV6-1 and J is TRBJ1-1; D call uncertain. V was pared by 8 bases and J by 5 bases, with 15 bases between. In germline, CDR1 is MNHNS, CDR2 SASEGT. The CDR3 consists of 13 residues. The CDR3 nucleotides read TGTGCCAGCTCCCGGGTCCTTAGAACTGAAGCTTTCTTT. Amino acids: CASSRVLRTEAFF.

V is TRBV29-1 and J is TRBJ1-6, with 7 nucleotides matching TRBD1. Germline V CDR1 and CDR2: SQVTM, ANQGSEA. CDR3 size: 13 residues. V lost 5 bases to trimming and J lost 7 bases; unmatched junction nucleotides: 5. The CDR3 region is CSVSTGRNSPLHF. The CDR3, as DNA: TGCAGCGTTTCGACAGGGCGGAATTCACCCCTCCACTTT. Combining the CDR3 with reference TRBV29-1 and TRBJ1-6 gives the whole variable domain SAVISQKPSRDICQRGTSLTIQCQVDSQVTMMFWYRQQPGQSLTLIATANQGSEATYESGFVIDKFPISRPNLTFSTLTVSNMSPEDSSIYLCSVSTGRNSPLHFGNGTRLTVT.

The chain recombines TRBV6-6 with TRBJ2-3; 11 nucleotides agree with TRBD2. The CDR3 covers 15 residues. CDR1 and CDR2 (germline): MNHNY, SVGAGI (reference sequence). Losses at the gene ends were 6 bases for V and 4 bases for J; bases not matched to a gene: 6. CDR3 coding DNA: TGTGCCAGCAGCCCTTTGACTAGCGGGGCAGATACGCAGTATTTT. This sequence encodes CASSPLTSGADTQYF.

V and J are TRBV19 and TRBJ1-4; a weak D match, TRBD1 (6 bases). Germline lookup yields CDR1 LNHDA and CDR2 SQIVND (reference sequence). The V gene lost 1 base and the J gene lost 5 bases, with 11 bases spanning the gap. The CDR3 consists of 15 residues. In DNA form, the CDR3 reads TGTGCCAGTAGTATAGTGCGGGGGCGGAATGAAAAACTGTTTTTT. Its translation: CASSIVRGRNEKLFF.

The chain recombines TRBV7-7 with TRBJ2-6; D is unclear. The CDR3 is made up of 18 amino acids. Deletions cut 3 bases from V and 11 bases from J, with 26 bases between. The germline CDR1 and CDR2 sequences are SSHAT and FNYEAQ (reference sequence). The DNA for the CDR3 is TGTGCCAGCAGCTTGTTTCATAAGTGCCACAAAGTCGGGCACGTCCTGACTTTC. Protein sequence: CASSLFHKCHKVGHVLTF.

The genes are TRBV5-5 and TRBJ2-1; 11 bases align to TRBD2. The CDR3 has 17 amino acids. Germline values: CDR1 SGHKS, CDR2 YYEKEE (reference sequence). Trimming took 0 bases from V and 6 from J; bases not matched to a gene: 8. The CDR3: CASSLGGASGRSNEQFF. The CDR3 nucleotides read TGTGCCAGCAGCTTGGGGGGAGCTAGCGGGAGGTCCAATGAGCAGTTCTTC.

In the case of this clone: Distinct nucleotide sequences in the sample also encode this CDR3. The chain recombines TRBV27 with TRBJ2-3; no clear D gene. CDR3 length: 11 residues. The V end lost 6 bases, the J end lost 0 bases, and 1 base lay between the germline ends. In germline, CDR1 is MNHEY, CDR2 SMNVEV (reference sequence). CDR3: CASSSTDTQYF. The CDR3, as DNA: TGTGCCAGCAGCAGCACAGATACGCAGTATTTT.

This clone is a singleton in its sample. CDR3 sequence reads: CASSLYRDSQETQYF. In DNA form, the CDR3 reads TGTGCCAGCAGTTTATACCGGGACAGCCAAGAGACCCAGTACTTC. V gene TRBV28 combines with J gene TRBJ2-5, with 7 nucleotides matching TRBD1. This CDR3 has 15 amino acids. CDR1 and CDR2 from the germline V gene are MDHEN and SYDVKM. Unmatched junction bases numbered 3, after V lost 1 base and J lost 1 base.

This chain uses TRBV2 with TRBJ1-5; no clear D gene. Germline CDR1 is SNHLY and CDR2 is FYNNEI. The ends were cut back, 4 bases at V and 0 bases at J, with 10 bases in the middle. The CDR3 loop spans 15 amino acids. DNA of the CDR3: TGTGCCAGCAGTGTGGTAGGCACTAGCAATCAGCCCCAGCATTTT. The encoded protein is CASSVVGTSNQPQHF.